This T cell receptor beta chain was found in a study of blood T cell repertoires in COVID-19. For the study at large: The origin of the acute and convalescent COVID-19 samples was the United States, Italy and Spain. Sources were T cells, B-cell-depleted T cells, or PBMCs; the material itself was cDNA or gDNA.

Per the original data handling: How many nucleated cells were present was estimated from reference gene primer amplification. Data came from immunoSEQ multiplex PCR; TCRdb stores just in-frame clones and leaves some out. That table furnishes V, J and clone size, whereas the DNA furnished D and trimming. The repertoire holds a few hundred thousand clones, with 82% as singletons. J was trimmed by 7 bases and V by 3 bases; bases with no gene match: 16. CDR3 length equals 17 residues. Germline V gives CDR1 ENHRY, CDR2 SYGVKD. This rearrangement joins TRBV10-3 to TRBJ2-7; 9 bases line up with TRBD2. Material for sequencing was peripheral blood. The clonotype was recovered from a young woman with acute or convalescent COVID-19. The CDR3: CAISDHLTASGTEEQYF. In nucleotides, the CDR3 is TGTGCCATCAGTGACCACCTGACGGCTAGCGGGACGGAAGAGCAGTACTTC.